This T cell receptor (beta chain) was documented in a study of regulatory T cells in long-lasting Graves disease. Investigators prepared the TCR beta libraries by applying iRepertoire HTBI primers and Arm-PCR of CDR3 regions. TCRdb analysed the multiplex PCR reads with MiXCR anew, one entry per CDR3 protein. The sample lists roughly 560,000 distinct CDR3 sequences, around 11% occurring once. The sample holds many counts of this clonotype. Time point specified: newly diagnosed GD, antithyroid drugs for less than 3 months. Researchers made the TCR library from RNA that was extracted from PBMCs. CDR1 SGHTA and CDR2 FQGNSA come from the germline V gene. There are 15 residues in the CDR3. Germline trimming cut 5 bases from V and 9 bases from J; bases unmatched to any gene: 13. These sequences were also reported in another study, on T cells in Graves' hyperthyroidism and ophthalmopathy.

This receptor was taken from a woman in her 30s with Graves disease. The V gene is TRBV7-2, the J gene TRBJ2-7; 10 bases align to TRBD1. The sample here was peripheral blood mononuclear cells (PBMCs), taken at new diagnosis, from a patient treated with antithyroid drugs. CDR3 protein: CASSHDRGDRGLQYF. The CDR3 nucleotides are TGTGCCAGCAGCCACGATCGGGGGGACAGGGGATTGCAGTACTTC.